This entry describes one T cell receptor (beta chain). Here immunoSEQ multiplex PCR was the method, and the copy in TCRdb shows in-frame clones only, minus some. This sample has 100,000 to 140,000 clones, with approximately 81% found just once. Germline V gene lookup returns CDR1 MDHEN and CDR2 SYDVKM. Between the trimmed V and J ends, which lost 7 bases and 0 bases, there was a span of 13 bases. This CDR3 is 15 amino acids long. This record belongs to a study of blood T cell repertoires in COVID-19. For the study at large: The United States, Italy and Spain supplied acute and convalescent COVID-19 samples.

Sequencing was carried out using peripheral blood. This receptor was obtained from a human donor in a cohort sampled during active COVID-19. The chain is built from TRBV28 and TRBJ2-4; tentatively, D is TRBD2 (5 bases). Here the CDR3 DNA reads TGTGCCAGCACCGGGGTGAGAGTAGCCAAAAACATTCAGTACTTC. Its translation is CASTGVRVAKNIQYF.